This TCR beta chain was sequenced for a study of blood T cells in healthy people across ages. A second PCR, run for roughly 7 to 12 cycles, used a sample-barcoded 5' primer plus a J-beta primer mix. TCRdb ran MiXCR on the 5' RACE reads and lists one entry per CDR3 protein. The repertoire holds about 1.4 million distinct CDR3 sequences, with approximately 63% as singletons. CDR3 length: 16 amino acids. Germline V gives CDR1 PRHDT, CDR2 FYEKMQ (reference sequence). The V segment lost 3 bases and the J segment 3 bases; nucleotides outside the gene matches: 9. Each donor's blood draw was roughly 10 milliliters of peripheral blood.

The TCR comes from a man younger than 35 in good health. Sequencing used blood. V and J are TRBV13 and TRBJ2-5; 8 bases fit TRBD2. The CDR3: CASSLKSGRVEETQYF. CDR3 DNA: TGTGCCAGCAGCTTGAAGAGCGGGAGAGTGGAAGAGACCCAGTACTTC.